The 5 T cell receptor beta chains reported below all come from one sample, sequenced in a study of early T cells in non-severe SARS-CoV-2 infection. TCRdb re-called the 5' RACE reads through MiXCR, storing one row per CDR3 protein. In the table there are under 140,000 distinct CDR3 sequences, over 10% of which are singletons. The source material was whole blood, sampled at baseline. The receptors stem from an adult who was a healthcare worker with PCR-confirmed SARS-CoV-2 infection or an uninfected control (not recorded which).

This clonotype was counted only a few times. The chain is built from TRBV7-9 and TRBJ2-3; no clear D gene. The CDR3 is made up of 14 amino acids. Germline loops: CDR1 SEHNR, CDR2 FQNEAQ (reference sequence). Trimming cost V 6 bases and J 0 bases, with 10 bases left between them. CDR3 protein: CASSPPTSTDTQYF. CDR3 bases: TGTGCCAGCAGTCCTCCGACCAGCACAGATACGCAGTATTTT. Full variable domain (missing parts from reference TRBV7-9 and TRBJ2-3): DTGVSQNPRHKITKRGQNVTFRCDPISEHNRLYWYRQTLGQGPEFLTYFQNEAQLEKSRLLSDRFSAERPKGSFSTLEIQRTEQGDSAMYLCASSPPTSTDTQYFGPGTRLTVL.

This clonotype was seen only a few times. The chain is built from TRBV11-2 and TRBJ1-4; unclear D gene. CDR1 and CDR2 (germline): SGHAT, FQNNGV. This CDR3 is 13 amino acids long. Trimming shortened V by 3 bases and J by 8 bases, and 10 bases separated the two germline ends. The CDR3 nucleotides read TGTGCCAGCAGCTTTACGACGCTGGAAAAACTGTTTTTT. Translating it yields CASSFTTLEKLFF.

This clonotype was seen only a few times. The J gene is TRBJ2-3, the V gene TRBV6-5, with a possible D match to TRBD1 (5 bases). The length of the CDR3 is 16 residues. Germline V gene sequence: CDR1 MNHEY, CDR2 SVGAGI. V lost 0 bases, J lost 0 bases, and 10 bases lay in between. The CDR3 region has the DNA TGTGCCAGCAGTTACTCCCCCCAGGGCAGCACAGATACGCAGTATTTT. It yields the protein CASSYSPQGSTDTQYF.

The V and J genes are TRBV6-5 and TRBJ1-2; possible D gene TRBD1, 6 bases. Germline V lookup: CDR1 MNHEY, CDR2 SVGAGI. The ends were cut back, 6 bases at V and 1 base at J, with 15 bases in the middle. There are 15 residues in the CDR3. The CDR3 spells CASRFRTALNYGYTF. CDR3 coding DNA: TGTGCCAGCAGATTTAGGACAGCCCTTAACTATGGCTACACCTTC.

The CDR3, as DNA: TGCAGTGCTAGACCAGCGGGGCTTACCTACAATGAGCAGTTCTTC. Its protein is CSARPAGLTYNEQFF. The chain recombines TRBV20-1 with TRBJ2-1; TRBD2 matches at 7 bases. The CDR3 runs to 15 residues. Germline V gene data show CDR1 as DFQATT and CDR2 as SNEGSKA (reference sequence). V was clipped by 2 bases and J by 2 bases; unmatched bases: 6.